This TCR beta chain was recovered during a study of cytomegalovirus exposure and HLA in healthy donors. As for the study in general: Among roughly 180 million T cells, an earlier analysis found 117 million unique TCR beta sequences.

This clone was seen only a few times. V was cut by 7 bases and J by 4 bases, with 13 bases left in between. The CDR3 loop spans 14 amino acids. Germline assignment: CDR1 SNHLY and CDR2 FYNNEI. 60 Vbeta and 13 Jbeta primers were used in PCR. Here immunoSEQ multiplex PCR was the method, and the copy in TCRdb shows in-frame clones only, minus some. The profile shows roughly 130,000 clones, 60% to 75% of them singletons. Though nominally healthy at sampling, donors likely had unrecorded immune exposures. Sequencing used PBMCs. The chain recombines TRBV2 with TRBJ2-2; TRBD1 is a possible D gene (6 bases). The TCR sequence derives from a woman in her forties or fifties in good health and CMV-seropositive. CDR3 loop: CASTNNRATGELFF. CDR3 nucleotide sequence: TGTGCCAGCACCAATAACAGGGCCACCGGGGAGCTGTTTTTT. Complete variable domain (other parts from reference TRBV2 and TRBJ2-2): EPEVTQTPSHQVTQMGQEVILRCVPISNHLYFYWYRQILGQKVEFLVSFYNNEISEKSEIFDDQFSVERPDGSNFTLKIRSTKLEDSAMYFCASTNNRATGELFFGEGSRLTVL.